What follows describes a single T cell receptor beta chain. As yet, its antigen is unknown. The time point denotes: after dendritic cell vaccination, including at tumor progression/relapse. Before vaccination, two weeks after the third vaccination, and at progression, PBMC were collected. This specimen belongs to a study of glioma-infiltrating T cells after dendritic cell vaccination. The method was immunoSEQ multiplex PCR; TCRdb's version includes in-frame clones alone and lacks a portion of them. This table holds roughly 88,000 clones, 75% to 85% found once. General observations from the study: Patients with more pretreatment TILs had longer time to progression and survival. Only a small number of patients had complete blood and tumor samples.

Germline lookup yields CDR1 SNHLY and CDR2 FYNNEI. The CDR3 totals 16 residues. Trimming cost V 2 bases and J 1 base; bases outside gene matches: 5. The clonotype originates from a human donor with glioblastoma. V is TRBV2 and J is TRBJ2-3; 8 bases match TRBD2. The sequences come from blood, collected after dendritic cell vaccination. The CDR3 region has the DNA TGTGCCAGCAGTGAAATCCGAGCGGGAGGCACAGATACGCAGTATTTT. Translating gives CASSEIRAGGTDTQYF.